These 28 T cell receptor beta chains were all obtained from the same sample, sequenced in a study of T cell responses to AZD1222 COVID-19 vaccine (dated by TCRdb to the early 2020s). Library generation was performed with the immunoSEQ multiplex PCR assay. As stored in TCRdb, this immuneACCESS dataset retains in-frame rearrangements with V and J assigned. A fraction of the clones does not appear; measured against another copy, unresolved V genes explain less than half of the discrepancy, and the remainder lacks a known reason. This sample has roughly 110,000 clones in its table, and around 90% of those were observed once. The top ten clonotypes cover about 6.6% of the sample. The time point label of this sample denotes: baseline before first vaccination. Sequencing used peripheral blood, obtained on day 0 of AZD1222 vaccination. Every receptor here comes from an adult in good health.

This clone appeared a single time. V usage is TRBV11-2 and J usage is TRBJ2-7, with 11 bases lining up with TRBD2. CDR3 length equals 17 residues. V shed 1 base, J shed 4 bases, and the junction held 9 bases outside the gene matches. CDR1 is SGHAT and CDR2 is FQNNGV in the germline V gene. The CDR3 DNA sequence: TGTGCCAGCAGCTTAGGACTAGCGGGAAAATTTAGTTACGAGCAGTACTTC. Its protein product is CASSLGLAGKFSYEQYF.

This clone was observed a single time. The genes are TRBV19 and TRBJ1-1; no clear D. Germline lookup yields CDR1 LNHDA and CDR2 SQIVND (reference sequence). Trimming took off 0 bases at V and 0 bases at J, with 5 bases between the two ends. The CDR3 sequence is 14 residues long. In DNA, the CDR3 is TGTGCCAGTAGTATAGACGGCCTGAACACTGAAGCTTTCTTT. It encodes CASSIDGLNTEAFF.

The chain is built from TRBV11-3 and TRBJ2-3; no firm D call. The CDR3 totals 15 residues. V lost 3 bases and J 0 bases, leaving 10 bases between the germline ends. Germline V gene sequence: CDR1 SGHNT, CDR2 YENEEA. DNA of the CDR3: TGTGCCAGCAGCTTTGGGGATACTAGCACAGATACGCAGTATTTT. The encoded protein is CASSFGDTSTDTQYF.

J is TRBJ2-5 and V is TRBV10-3, with D maybe TRBD2 (6 bases). The germline V and J ends were trimmed by 2 bases and 4 bases, with 17 bases remaining between them. CDR3 length: 16 residues. CDR1 and CDR2 from the germline V gene are ENHRY and SYGVKD. CDR3 region: CAISEPRSDYLETQYF. The CDR3 nucleotides are TGTGCCATCAGTGAGCCCCGTTCGGACTACCTAGAGACCCAGTACTTC.

The chain couples TRBV12-3 or TRBV12-4 to TRBJ1-5, with D unclear. The ends were cut back, 7 bases at V and 2 bases at J, with 9 bases in the middle. The length of the CDR3 is 13 residues. In DNA, the CDR3 is TGTGCCAGCACGGAGGTAGGCAATCAGCCCCAGCATTTT. As protein: CASTEVGNQPQHF.

The V and J genes are TRBV27 and TRBJ2-7; 7 bases fit TRBD1. The CDR3 is 14 amino acids. Germline CDR1 is MNHEY and CDR2 is SMNVEV (reference sequence). V shed 8 bases and J 2 bases; nucleotides not matched to a gene: 9. The CDR3 DNA reads as TGTGCCAGCGGAAAAGGGACAGTCACCTACGAGCAGTACTTC. Its translation is CASGKGTVTYEQYF.

This chain uses TRBV3-1 (or the pseudogene TRBV3-2) with TRBJ1-2; a weak D match, TRBD1 (6 bases). Trimming stripped 2 bases from V and 2 bases from J, with 12 bases between. Germline V gene sequence: CDR1 LGHDT, CDR2 YNNKEL (reference sequence). The CDR3 totals 15 residues. DNA of the CDR3: TGTGCCAGCAGCCAAAACAGGGTACCCAACTATGGCTACACCTTC. It translates to CASSQNRVPNYGYTF.

This clone was detected only once. The chain couples TRBV5-1 to TRBJ2-1; 8 nucleotides agree with TRBD2. The junction had 7 bases not matched to a gene; V was cut back by 4 bases and J by 4 bases. The germline V gene has CDR1 SGHRS and CDR2 YFSETQ. The CDR3 totals 15 residues. In DNA form, the CDR3 reads TGCGCCAGCAGCACTAGCGGAGGGGTTTACAATGAGCAGTTCTTC. This translates into CASSTSGGVYNEQFF.

The chain joins TRBV5-1 to TRBJ2-2; weak D call: TRBD1 (6 bases). This CDR3 contains 14 residues. Germline V CDR1 and CDR2: SGHRS, YFSETQ. The V and J ends lost 4 bases and 3 bases respectively, with 10 bases between them. CDR3 bases: TGCGCCAGCAGCCCTGAGGGGGACACCGGGGAGCTGTTTTTT. Translating gives CASSPEGDTGELFF.

The rearrangement joins TRBV7-2 to TRBJ2-1; no reliable D call. Trimming stripped 5 bases from V and 4 bases from J, with 15 bases between. Germline V gene lookup returns CDR1 SGHTA and CDR2 FQGNSA. The CDR3 is 15 residues long. The CDR3 coding sequence is TGTGCCAGCAGCGTCGGACCTTCCCTGTACAATGAGCAGTTCTTC. Protein sequence: CASSVGPSLYNEQFF.

The rearrangement links TRBV7-2 to TRBJ2-2; tentatively, D is TRBD1 (5 bases). Germline loops: CDR1 SGHTA, CDR2 FQGNSA. Deletions cut 2 bases from V and 4 bases from J, with 11 bases between. This CDR3 has 15 amino acids. CDR3 sequence reads: CASSLSWGRTGELFF. The CDR3 DNA is TGTGCCAGCAGCTTAAGTTGGGGCCGCACCGGGGAGCTGTTTTTT. Full variable domain (missing parts from reference TRBV7-2 and TRBJ2-2): GAGVSQSPSNKVTEKGKDVELRCDPISGHTALYWYRQSLGQGLEFLIYFQGNSAPDKSGLPSDRFSAERTGGSVSTLTIQRTQQEDSAVYLCASSLSWGRTGELFFGEGSRLTVL.

The J gene is TRBJ2-6, the V gene TRBV19; D call uncertain. The germline V gene has CDR1 LNHDA and CDR2 SQIVND (reference sequence). V shed 7 bases and J shed 2 bases, with 15 bases lying between them. There are 16 residues in the CDR3. CDR3 region: CASNPLFTAGANVLTF. The CDR3 DNA is TGTGCCAGTAATCCACTTTTTACTGCTGGGGCCAACGTCCTGACTTTC.

The chain links TRBV11-3 to TRBJ2-2; a possible D gene is TRBD2 (5 bases). The CDR3 has 13 amino acids. Germline V lookup: CDR1 SGHNT, CDR2 YENEEA. The V end was cut by 3 bases, the J end by 7 bases, with 9 bases between. CDR3 amino acids: CASSFGLGGELFF. The CDR3 DNA reads as TGTGCCAGCAGCTTCGGACTGGGCGGGGAGCTGTTTTTT.

V and J are TRBV5-5 and TRBJ1-6, with no clear D. CDR3 length: 14 amino acids. The germline gives CDR1 SGHKS, CDR2 YYEKEE (reference sequence). Trimming cost V 0 bases and J 7 bases, with 8 bases left between them. The CDR3 DNA reads as TGTGCCAGCAGCTTGGGAGGAGGGAATTCACCCCTCCACTTT. As protein: CASSLGGGNSPLHF.

The CDR3 region has the DNA TGTGCCAGCAGCTTGGTTATCACAGGGACTAGCGGACACAATGAGCAGTTCTTC. Translation gives CASSLVITGTSGHNEQFF. The gene calls are TRBV5-8 and TRBJ2-1; 11 bases align to TRBD2. This CDR3 contains 18 residues. V lost 0 bases and J lost 5; bases outside the gene matches: 10. Germline CDR1 SGHTS, CDR2 YDEGEE.

This clone was counted between two and nine times. V gene TRBV6-5 combines with J gene TRBJ1-1, with no clear D. Germline CDR1 MNHEY, CDR2 SVGAGI. This CDR3 region has 15 residues. V was cut by 6 bases and J by 7 bases, with 21 bases left in between. In DNA form, the CDR3 reads TGTGCCAGCAGGTCCGCACCCGGACGAATCCTTGAAGCTTTCTTT. It translates to CASRSAPGRILEAFF.

The chain employs TRBV7-2 and TRBJ2-1, with D unresolved. CDR1 is SGHTA and CDR2 is FQGNSA in the germline V gene. This CDR3 is built from 17 residues. Deletions cut 3 bases from V and 7 bases from J, with 22 bases between. As DNA, the CDR3 is TGTGCCAGCAGCTTCTATACGGGCACTTTGGATCTGAATGAGCAGTTCTTC. It yields the protein CASSFYTGTLDLNEQFF.

The CDR3 DNA sequence: TGTGCCAGCTCAGCCGCCGGGACTAGCCCCTACGAGCAGTACTTC. This encodes CASSAAGTSPYEQYF. The chain joins TRBV18 to TRBJ2-7; 9 bases are a match to TRBD2. V lost 5 bases, J lost 2 bases, and 7 bases stayed unmatched. CDR3 length: 15 amino acids. Germline CDR1 reads KGHSH; CDR2 reads LQKENI.

The V call is TRBV6-4, the J call TRBJ1-6; D unclear. Germline CDR1 MRHNA, CDR2 SNTAGT. This CDR3 has 13 residues. The V end lost 8 bases, the J end lost 7 bases, and 12 bases lay between the germline ends. CDR3 in amino acids: CASSPVGNSPLHF. In DNA, the CDR3 is TGTGCCAGCTCCCCGGTAGGGAATTCACCCCTCCACTTT.

The rearrangement joins TRBV18 to TRBJ2-5; the D is unclear. Germline V gene sequence: CDR1 KGHSH, CDR2 LQKENI. CDR3 length: 14 amino acids. V was pared by 6 bases and J by 5 bases, with 16 bases between. CDR3 nucleotides: TGTGCCAGCTCCCCGCCCCCAGACTCGGAGACCCAGTACTTC. Amino acid sequence: CASSPPPDSETQYF.

The chain uses TRBV13 and TRBJ2-7; D possibly corresponds to TRBD2 (6 bases). Germline V gene data show CDR1 as PRHDT and CDR2 as FYEKMQ (reference sequence). The V gene lost 11 bases and the J gene lost 9 bases, with 23 bases spanning the gap. There are 13 residues in the CDR3. The CDR3 coding sequence is TGTGCCTGCACCGGGACTGACGCCCCCGGGCAGTACTTC. Amino acid sequence: CACTGTDAPGQYF.

The V call is TRBV28, the J call TRBJ2-1, with D tentatively TRBD2 (5 bases). This CDR3 region has 13 residues. Germline values: CDR1 MDHEN, CDR2 SYDVKM. V lost 3 bases to trimming and J lost 8 bases, with 11 bases between them. The CDR3 is CASSFEAGYEQFF. CDR3 DNA: TGTGCCAGCAGTTTTGAGGCGGGCTATGAGCAGTTCTTC.

This chain links TRBV7-2 with TRBJ1-2; D is possibly TRBD1 (6 bases). CDR3 length equals 12 residues. Germline assignment: CDR1 SGHTA and CDR2 FQGNSA. Trimming left V 3 bases short and J 6 bases short, with 8 bases between. For the CDR3, the DNA is TGTGCCAGCAGCTTGGACAGTAATGGCTACACCTTC. It specifies CASSLDSNGYTF.

The chain couples TRBV5-5 to TRBJ2-1; tentative D call: TRBD2 (5 bases). Germline V gene lookup returns CDR1 SGHKS and CDR2 YYEKEE (reference sequence). Trimming left V 2 bases short and J 8 bases short, with 17 bases between. The CDR3 has 15 residues. The CDR3 DNA reads TGTGCCAGCAGCTTCAGATTCCCGGGAATCTATGAGCAGTTCTTC. It encodes CASSFRFPGIYEQFF.

This chain uses TRBV5-5 with TRBJ2-3, with D perhaps matching TRBD2 (5 bases). Trimming removed 4 bases from V and 3 bases from J, with 18 bases in between. This CDR3 is 16 amino acids long. Looked up from germline, CDR1 is SGHKS and CDR2 is YYEKEE (reference sequence). The CDR3 sequence is CASSPLVTAGTDTQYF. DNA for the CDR3: TGTGCCAGCAGCCCGTTGGTAACGGCGGGTACAGATACGCAGTATTTT.

V and J are TRBV7-9 and TRBJ2-1; the match to TRBD2 covers 8 bases. V trimming: 5 bases; J trimming: 6 bases; junction bases outside the gene matches: 3. The CDR3 totals 13 residues. CDR1 is SEHNR, CDR2 FQNEAQ, per germline (reference sequence). The CDR3 bases are TGTGCCAGCAGCGGCAGCGGGGGCAATGAGCAGTTCTTC. Amino acids: CASSGSGGNEQFF. Full variable domain (missing parts from reference TRBV7-9 and TRBJ2-1): DTGVSQNPRHKITKRGQNVTFRCDPISEHNRLYWYRQTLGQGPEFLTYFQNEAQLEKSRLLSDRFSAERPKGSFSTLEIQRTEQGDSAMYLCASSGSGGNEQFFGPGTRLTVL.

CDR3 loop: CASSLNGISGRGTQYF. The CDR3 nucleotides read TGTGCCAGCAGCTTAAACGGGATTAGCGGGAGGGGTACGCAGTATTTT. The chain couples TRBV7-3 to TRBJ2-3, with 11 bases matching TRBD2. CDR3 length equals 16 residues. V was pared by 1 base and J by 8 bases, with 8 bases of the junction left unmatched. Germline V gene sequence: CDR1 SGHTA, CDR2 FQGTGA.

The rearrangement links TRBV7-2 to TRBJ1-1; 11 bases line up with TRBD1. Germline CDR1 and CDR2: SGHTA and FQGNSA. This CDR3 has 17 residues. The junction had 8 bases not matched to a gene; V was cut back by 1 base and J by 4 bases. Here the CDR3 reads CASSLVGTGGYGTEAFF. The CDR3 DNA reads TGTGCCAGCAGCTTAGTGGGGACAGGGGGTTATGGCACTGAAGCTTTCTTT.